Each of the 2 T cell receptor beta chains below was sequenced from the same sample in a study of the immune and genomic landscape of osteosarcoma. Clones were read by immunoSEQ multiplex PCR, and TCRdb kept only the in-frame ones, dropping some. The table records over 2,000 clones, approximately 70% of them present only once. The post-treatment osteosarcoma tumors were primary, local recurrence or metastasis specimens from poor-prognosis patients. Sequenced sample: osteosarcoma tumor tissue from the lung. These receptors came from a human donor with osteosarcoma.

This chain links TRBV5-1 with TRBJ2-5; 10 bases are shared with TRBD1. There are 14 residues in the CDR3. The germline V gene has CDR1 SGHRS and CDR2 YFSETQ. V dropped 3 bases and J dropped 5; count of bases not matched to a gene: 4. CDR3 sequence reads: CASSWGTGVETQYF. CDR3 sequence (DNA): TGCGCCAGCAGCTGGGGGACAGGGGTTGAGACCCAGTACTTC.

This chain uses TRBV27 with TRBJ1-6; TRBD1 agrees at 10 bases. CDR1 is MNHEY, CDR2 SMNVEV, per germline (reference sequence). The CDR3 length is 15 residues. V trimming: 5 bases; J trimming: 10 bases; junction bases outside the gene matches: 8. CDR3 protein: CASSPRDRGGSPLHF. The DNA of the CDR3 is TGTGCCAGCAGTCCCCGGGACAGGGGAGGATCACCCCTCCACTTT.